The present entry profiles one T cell receptor (beta chain) with its context. Antigen specificity is unknown. This sample was included in a study of identical twins. Study conclusions and caveats: A partial confounding effect on zero-insertion analyses could come from invariant MAIT and iNKT cells. With monozygotic twins, out-of-frame TCR alpha sharing exceeded what models estimated.

Template switching created a universal primer site, and the cDNA included unique molecular identifiers. TCRdb reanalysed the 5' RACE reads using MiXCR and keeps one entry per CDR3 protein. The data show about 390,000 distinct CDR3 sequences, roughly 10% seen once. There are 12 residues in the CDR3. The V and J ends lost 4 bases and 0 bases respectively, with 6 bases between them. The germline V gene has CDR1 DFQATT and CDR2 SNEGSKA (reference sequence). The TCR sequence derives from a woman between 50 and 59 years old in good health. Sequenced material: naive T cells sorted from blood. V gene TRBV20-1 combines with J gene TRBJ1-1; D is uncertain. The CDR3 region is CSAIRMNTEAFF. The CDR3 DNA is TGCAGTGCTATTAGAATGAACACTGAAGCTTTCTTT.